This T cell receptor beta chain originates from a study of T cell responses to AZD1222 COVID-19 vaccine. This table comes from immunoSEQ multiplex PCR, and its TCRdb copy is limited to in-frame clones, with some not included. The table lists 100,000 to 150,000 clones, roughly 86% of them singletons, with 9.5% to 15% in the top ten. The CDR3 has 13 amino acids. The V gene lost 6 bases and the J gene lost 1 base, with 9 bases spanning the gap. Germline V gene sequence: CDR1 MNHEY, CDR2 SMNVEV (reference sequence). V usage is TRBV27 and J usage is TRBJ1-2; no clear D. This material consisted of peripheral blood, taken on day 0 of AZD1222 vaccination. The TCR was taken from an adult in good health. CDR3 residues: CASSLSVNYGYTF. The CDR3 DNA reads TGTGCCAGCAGCTTGTCGGTTAACTATGGCTACACCTTC.